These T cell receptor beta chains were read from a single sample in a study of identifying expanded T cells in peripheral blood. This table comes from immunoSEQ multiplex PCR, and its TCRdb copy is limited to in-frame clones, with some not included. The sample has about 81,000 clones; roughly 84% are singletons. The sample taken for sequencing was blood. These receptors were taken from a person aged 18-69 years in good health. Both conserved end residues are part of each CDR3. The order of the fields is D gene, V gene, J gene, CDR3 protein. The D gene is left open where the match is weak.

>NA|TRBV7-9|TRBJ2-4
CASSLGGAVAKNIQYF
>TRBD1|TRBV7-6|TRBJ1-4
CASSSGQANEKLFF
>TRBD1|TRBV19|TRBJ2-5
CASSTADRAETQYF
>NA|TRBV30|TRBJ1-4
CAWRLRGFSEKLFF
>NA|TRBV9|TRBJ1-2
CASSVSNSLYGYTF
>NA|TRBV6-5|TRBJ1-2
CASSYFFTEYGYTF
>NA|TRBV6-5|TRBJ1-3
CASSRSDSGNTIYF
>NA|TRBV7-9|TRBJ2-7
CASSLDPVFGEQYF
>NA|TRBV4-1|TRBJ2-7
CASSQGSLSPVLGSYEQYF
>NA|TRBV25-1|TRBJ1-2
CASSEDRINYGYTF
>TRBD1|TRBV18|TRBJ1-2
CASSRQGADSYGYTF
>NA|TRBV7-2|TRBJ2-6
CASSLAWVSGANVLTF
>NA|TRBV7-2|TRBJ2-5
CASSLVSGAGETQYF
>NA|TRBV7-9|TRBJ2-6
CASSLTVGSGANVLTF
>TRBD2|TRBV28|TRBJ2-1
CASSLSGRVNNEQFF
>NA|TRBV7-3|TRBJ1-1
CASSPTGKLGAEAFF
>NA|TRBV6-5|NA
CASSFLEGGREQYF
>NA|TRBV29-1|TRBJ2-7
CSVEAGGSYEQYF
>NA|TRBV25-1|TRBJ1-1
CASSGRMNTEAFF
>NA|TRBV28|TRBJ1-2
CASSTPAGNTF
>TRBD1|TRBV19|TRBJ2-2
CASRRTGEDTGELFF
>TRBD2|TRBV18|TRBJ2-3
CASSSSGSSTDTQYF
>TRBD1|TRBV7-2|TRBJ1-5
CASSLSLGGGQPQHF
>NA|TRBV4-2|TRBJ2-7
CASTSGVIEQPQYF
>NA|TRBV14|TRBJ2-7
CASSVAGHEQYF
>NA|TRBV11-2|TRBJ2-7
CASSSVGYEQYF
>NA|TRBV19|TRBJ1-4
CASSIPGLQEKLFF
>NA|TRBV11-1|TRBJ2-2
CASSLRVDGSGELFF
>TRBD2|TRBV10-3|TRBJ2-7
CAIIGGLAGVGYEQYF
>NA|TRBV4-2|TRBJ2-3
CASSRTLGVTDTQYF
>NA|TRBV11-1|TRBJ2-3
CASSPYTDTQYF
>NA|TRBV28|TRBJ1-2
CASNLANYGYTF
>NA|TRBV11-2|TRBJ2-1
CASSLGWIELNEQFF
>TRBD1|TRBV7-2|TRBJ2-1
CASSLVQGRNEQFF
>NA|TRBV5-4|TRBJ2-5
CASTSNQETQYF
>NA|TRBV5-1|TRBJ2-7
CASSLGTSSSGEQYF
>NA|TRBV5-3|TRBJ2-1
CARSLEGNEQFF
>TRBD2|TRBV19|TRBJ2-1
CASSITVAGGGTEQFF
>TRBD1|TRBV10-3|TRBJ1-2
CAISETDRGRNGYTF
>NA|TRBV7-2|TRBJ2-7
CASSLGGLRQYF
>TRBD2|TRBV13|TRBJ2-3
CASSLLAGPSSTDTQYF
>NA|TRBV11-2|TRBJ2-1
CASSLVRGANNEQFF
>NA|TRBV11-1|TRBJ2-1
CASSARRLSYNEQFF
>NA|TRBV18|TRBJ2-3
CASSPFSSAPSTDTQYF
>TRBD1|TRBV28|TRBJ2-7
CASGSRGHLSYEQYF
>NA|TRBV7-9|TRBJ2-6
CASTPGVGSGANVLTF
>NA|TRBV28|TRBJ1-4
CAIDGGNEKLFF
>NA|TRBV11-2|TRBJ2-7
CASSLGQLYEQYF
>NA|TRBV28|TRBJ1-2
CASSLPGAGVYGYTF
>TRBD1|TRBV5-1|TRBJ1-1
CASSLGQENTEAFF
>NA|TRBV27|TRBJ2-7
CASSLDVKGRRVEQYF
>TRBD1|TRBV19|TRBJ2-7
CASSVGQSYEQYF
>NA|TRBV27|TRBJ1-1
CASSGTGHPGAFF